This T cell receptor (beta chain) derives from a study of blood T cell repertoires in COVID-19. Study summary: Both acute and convalescent COVID-19 samples were obtained from the United States, Italy and Spain. PBMCs, B-cell-depleted T cells, or T cells provided the cDNA or gDNA that made up the material.

As handled by the study authors: Using reference gene primer amplification, nucleated cell counts were estimated. Here immunoSEQ multiplex PCR was the method, and the copy in TCRdb shows in-frame clones only, minus some. The V and J calls and clone size come from that table; D and trimming were worked out from the DNA. In the table there are about 190,000 clones, more than 70% of which are singletons. Germline loops: CDR1 MGHRA, CDR2 YSYEKL. This CDR3 is 18 amino acids long. The V gene end was trimmed by 0 bases and the J gene end by 2 bases; junction bases not matched to a gene: 12. J is TRBJ2-7 and V is TRBV4-1; 8 bases line up with TRBD2. Material: peripheral blood. The sequence came from a human donor in a cohort sampled during active COVID-19. The CDR3 sequence: CASSQEERGLGTTYEQYF. The DNA for the CDR3 is TGCGCCAGCAGCCAAGAGGAGAGGGGACTAGGGACTACCTACGAGCAGTACTTC.